Below, 29 T cell receptor beta chains from the same sample are listed, as sequenced in a study of beta chain features in type 1 diabetes. Which antigens these TCRs recognize remains unknown. Study-level findings and limits: Shorter TCRB CDR3s, moderately but significantly so, were found in Type 1 diabetes patients in all four CD4+ subsets.

The study reverse transcribed the entire isolated RNA, so it sequenced expressed TCRB transcripts. Method: immunoSEQ multiplex PCR; TCRdb's copy keeps in-frame clones and lacks some. The data contain fewer than 110,000 clones, 25% to 30% of them singletons. The sample comprised central memory CD4+ T cells from blood. The receptors were gathered from a woman aged 18-29 years with type 1 diabetes.

This clone was found a few times. V gene TRBV5-1 combines with J gene TRBJ2-3; TRBD2 agrees at 12 bases. The CDR3 contains 17 residues. Germline CDR1 SGHRS, CDR2 YFSETQ. V dropped 4 bases and J dropped 1; count of bases not matched to a gene: 7. The CDR3 region has the DNA TGCGCCAGCAGCAGACGGACTAGCGGGATGGGCACAGATACGCAGTATTTT. It is translated as CASSRRTSGMGTDTQYF.

This sequence joins TRBV6-5 and TRBJ1-4; perhaps TRBD1 as D (6 bases). This CDR3 is 14 amino acids long. Trimming left V 5 bases short and J 8 bases short, with 15 bases between. CDR1 is MNHEY and CDR2 is SVGAGI in the germline V gene. CDR3 DNA sequence: TGTGCCAGCAGTCGGACGGCGAGGGGGGAAAAACTGTTTTTT. Its protein is CASSRTARGEKLFF.

The rearrangement links TRBV11-2 to TRBJ2-5; the D gene is possibly TRBD1 (5 bases). The CDR3 is 14 residues long. The germline V gene has CDR1 SGHAT and CDR2 FQNNGV. V was shortened by 7 bases and J by 5 bases, with 17 bases between the two germline ends. The CDR3 bases are TGTGCCAGCACCACCACAGGCGCCCGGGAGACCCAGTACTTC. It yields the protein CASTTTGARETQYF.

The chain links TRBV14 to TRBJ2-1; 9 nucleotides match TRBD2. Germline V CDR1 and CDR2: SGHDN, FVKESK. The CDR3 contains 13 residues. Trimming cost V 1 base and J 14 bases; bases outside gene matches: 6. Here the CDR3 DNA reads TGTGCCAGCAGCCAAGTCCCCTCTAGCGGGAAGTTCTTC. Residues: CASSQVPSSGKFF.

The chain employs TRBV6-5 and TRBJ1-1; D unclear. The CDR3 loop spans 13 amino acids. Germline CDR1 is MNHEY and CDR2 is SVGAGI. Trimming removed 2 bases at V and 7 bases at J, with 11 bases between. CDR3 in amino acids: CASSYEGTREAFF. CDR3 nucleotide sequence: TGTGCCAGCAGTTACGAGGGAACCCGTGAAGCTTTCTTT.

A few counts support this clone. The J gene is TRBJ2-1, the V gene TRBV18, with D uncertain. Germline V gene sequence: CDR1 KGHSH, CDR2 LQKENI. Trimming pared 2 bases from V and 6 bases from J, leaving 11 bases between. This CDR3 region has 14 residues. The DNA of the CDR3 is TGTGCCAGCTCACCAAATCCAGTCCTCAATGAGCAGTTCTTC. It encodes CASSPNPVLNEQFF.

The chain carries TRBV14 and TRBJ1-1, with D perhaps matching TRBD1 (6 bases). This CDR3 region has 16 residues. V was cut by 0 bases and J by 3 bases, with 14 bases left in between. The germline V gene has CDR1 SGHDN and CDR2 FVKESK. The CDR3: CASSQDRGGWDTEAFF. The CDR3 DNA reads TGTGCCAGCAGCCAAGATAGGGGGGGGTGGGACACTGAAGCTTTCTTT.

The sample holds a few counts of this clone. This chain links TRBV5-4 with TRBJ1-1; TRBD1 might be the D (5 bases). Germline lookup yields CDR1 SGHNT and CDR2 YYREEE (reference sequence). The V end lost 3 bases, the J end lost 0 bases, and 12 bases lay between the germline ends. The CDR3 sequence is 15 residues long. The CDR3 DNA sequence: TGTGCCAGCAGCTCGGATCGGGACTTGAACACTGAAGCTTTCTTT. Residues: CASSSDRDLNTEAFF.

J is TRBJ1-2 and V is TRBV11-3, with unresolved D. The CDR3 totals 12 residues. V lost 5 bases and J 10 bases, leaving 14 bases between the germline ends. CDR1 and CDR2 from the germline V gene are SGHNT and YENEEA. This chain's CDR3 is CASSEGLRDYTF. CDR3 DNA: TGTGCCAGCAGCGAAGGGCTCCGGGACTACACCTTC. Drawing the rest from reference TRBV11-3 and TRBJ1-2, the complete variable domain is EAGVVQSPRYKIIEKKQPVAFWCNPISGHNTLYWYLQNLGQGPELLIRYENEEAVDDSQLPKDRFSAERLKGVDSTLKIQPAELGDSAVYLCASSEGLRDYTFGSGTRLTVV.

The rearrangement joins TRBV7-9 to TRBJ2-6; D might be TRBD2 (6 bases). Germline CDR1 SEHNR, CDR2 FQNEAQ (reference sequence). CDR3 length: 15 residues. Deletions cut 3 bases from V and 2 bases from J, with 8 bases between. CDR3: CASSFGGAGANVLTF. The CDR3 bases are TGTGCCAGCAGCTTCGGGGGAGCTGGGGCCAACGTCCTGACTTTC.

The chain joins TRBV11-2 to TRBJ2-1, with 11 bases aligning to TRBD2. Germline CDR1 and CDR2: SGHAT and FQNNGV. V was clipped by 4 bases and J by 12 bases; unmatched bases: 8. The CDR3 covers 14 residues. The CDR3 nucleotides are TGTGCCAGCAGCTATCTACTAGCGGGAGAAGGGCAGTTCTTC. As protein: CASSYLLAGEGQFF.

The V call is TRBV11-2, the J call TRBJ1-1; tentatively, D is TRBD1 (6 bases). Germline V gene lookup returns CDR1 SGHAT and CDR2 FQNNGV. The CDR3 runs 15 residues. Trimming took 4 bases from V and 3 from J, leaving 15 bases between them. The CDR3 region has the DNA TGTGCCAGCAGCTCCTTACAGGGTGGGTACACTGAAGCTTTCTTT. This sequence encodes CASSSLQGGYTEAFF.

There are a few counts of this clone. The chain has TRBV19 and TRBJ2-7; the match to TRBD2 covers 8 bases. The CDR3 consists of 17 residues. The V gene end was trimmed by 5 bases and the J gene end by 0 bases; junction bases not matched to a gene: 12. Germline V gives CDR1 LNHDA, CDR2 SQIVND (reference sequence). The CDR3 loop is CASSRSGRGVTSYEQYF. The CDR3, as DNA: TGTGCCAGTAGTCGGAGCGGGAGAGGGGTAACCTCCTACGAGCAGTACTTC. Full variable domain (missing parts from reference TRBV19 and TRBJ2-7): DGGITQSPKYLFRKEGQNVTLSCEQNLNHDAMYWYRQDPGQGLRLIYYSQIVNDFQKGDIAEGYSVSREKKESFPLTVTSAQKNPTAFYLCASSRSGRGVTSYEQYFGPGTRLTVT.

The rearrangement joins TRBV7-2 to TRBJ2-5; a weak D match, TRBD2 (5 bases). CDR1 and CDR2 from the germline V gene are SGHTA and FQGNSA. The CDR3 runs to 15 residues. The V and J ends lost 0 bases and 5 bases respectively, with 13 bases between them. Here the CDR3 reads CASSLARAARETQYF. DNA for the CDR3: TGTGCCAGCAGCTTAGCGCGGGCAGCGCGGGAGACCCAGTACTTC.

The genes are TRBV29-1 and TRBJ1-1, with TRBD1 matching 8 bases. The germline V gene has CDR1 SQVTM and CDR2 ANQGSEA. There are 12 residues in the CDR3. V gave up 7 bases and J gave up 5 bases; unmatched junction bases: 6. The CDR3 reads CSAGQGRTEAFF. CDR3 DNA: TGCAGCGCCGGACAGGGTCGGACTGAAGCTTTCTTT.

The genes are TRBV19 and TRBJ1-5; possibly TRBD1 for D (5 bases). The V and J ends lost 6 bases and 6 bases respectively, with 18 bases between them. There are 15 residues in the CDR3. Per germline, CDR1 LNHDA and CDR2 SQIVND (reference sequence). The CDR3, as DNA: TGTGCCAGTAGCCCTCAGACGGGGGGGGGTCAGCCCCAGCATTTT. This codes for CASSPQTGGGQPQHF.

The rearrangement uses TRBV19 and TRBJ1-2; D is unresolved. The CDR3 has 14 residues. The germline V and J ends were trimmed by 0 bases and 2 bases, with 7 bases remaining between them. CDR1 is LNHDA and CDR2 is SQIVND in the germline V gene (reference sequence). The CDR3 coding sequence is TGTGCCAGTAGTATAGATTACGGGAACTATGGCTACACCTTC. This encodes CASSIDYGNYGYTF.

This clone was counted only a few times. V usage is TRBV30 and J usage is TRBJ2-1; TRBD2 is a possible D gene (6 bases). Trimming shortened V by 4 bases and J by 5 bases, and 15 bases separated the two germline ends. There are 14 residues in the CDR3. Per the germline V gene, CDR1 is GTSNPN and CDR2 is SVGIG (reference sequence). This CDR3 reads CAWKIGTFHNEQFF. DNA for the CDR3: TGTGCCTGGAAAATCGGGACTTTCCACAATGAGCAGTTCTTC.

The chain couples TRBV9 to TRBJ1-3; 7 bases match TRBD1. V gave up 4 bases and J gave up 0 bases; unmatched junction bases: 10. Per the germline V gene, CDR1 is SGDLS and CDR2 is YYNGEE. CDR3 length: 17 residues. Here the CDR3 DNA reads TGTGCCAGCAGCCCCTTACTGGGACAGTACTCTGGAAACACCATATATTTT. Translated: CASSPLLGQYSGNTIYF.

V usage is TRBV13 and J usage is TRBJ2-1; D call uncertain. V gave up 5 bases and J gave up 6 bases, with 8 bases separating them. This CDR3 contains 12 residues. Germline V gives CDR1 PRHDT, CDR2 FYEKMQ (reference sequence). The CDR3 loop is CASSPAGNEQFF. The CDR3 region has the DNA TGTGCCAGCAGCCCCGCCGGCAATGAGCAGTTCTTC.

This clone was observed a handful of times. The chain has TRBV30 and TRBJ2-1; 9 bases fit TRBD1. V lost 3 bases to trimming and J lost 15 bases; unmatched junction nucleotides: 9. The CDR3 has 12 residues. The germline gives CDR1 GTSNPN, CDR2 SVGIG (reference sequence). The CDR3 sequence: CAWRPGQGLGFF. In nucleotides, the CDR3 is TGTGCCTGGAGACCGGGACAGGGCCTTGGGTTCTTC.

The V gene is TRBV28, the J gene TRBJ2-3, with 10 bases identical to TRBD2. Germline CDR1 MDHEN, CDR2 SYDVKM. The CDR3 loop spans 15 amino acids. J lost 3 bases, V lost 8 bases, and 8 bases had no gene match. The CDR3 protein is CASQTPSGRTDTQYF. Written as DNA, the CDR3 is TGTGCCAGCCAGACGCCTAGCGGGAGAACAGATACGCAGTATTTT.

This clone was seen a few times. The chain couples TRBV15 to TRBJ1-5; D call uncertain. The germline V gene has CDR1 LNHNV and CDR2 YYDKDF (reference sequence). Between the trimmed V and J ends, which lost 8 bases and 0 bases, there was a span of 5 bases. The CDR3 is 12 amino acids. In DNA form, the CDR3 reads TGTGCCACCTCTCCTAGCAATCAGCCCCAGCATTTT. Translating it yields CATSPSNQPQHF.

The V and J genes are TRBV29-1 and TRBJ2-1; 7 nucleotides agree with TRBD2. Germline V lookup: CDR1 SQVTM, CDR2 ANQGSEA. V gave up 4 bases and J gave up 6 bases; unmatched junction bases: 9. This CDR3 has 14 amino acids. The CDR3 sequence: CSVAAGGSGNEQFF. CDR3 nucleotides: TGCAGCGTTGCCGCCGGCGGGAGTGGCAATGAGCAGTTCTTC.

This clone was seen repeatedly, ten times or more. Different DNA sequences within this sample yield the same CDR3. V is TRBV5-1 and J is TRBJ2-1; D not certain. Germline CDR1 and CDR2: SGHRS and YFSETQ. The germline V and J ends were trimmed by 2 bases and 1 base, with 4 bases remaining between them. CDR3 length equals 13 residues. CDR3 amino acids: CASSFNSYNEQFF. CDR3 coding DNA: TGCGCCAGCAGCTTCAATTCCTACAATGAGCAGTTCTTC.

The sample holds a few counts of this clone. The chain joins TRBV7-9 to TRBJ2-5, with 7 nucleotides matching TRBD1. Germline V gives CDR1 SEHNR, CDR2 FQNEAQ (reference sequence). Germline trimming cut 8 bases from V and 4 bases from J; bases unmatched to any gene: 13. This CDR3 is built from 15 residues. The CDR3 is CASQGVTGTVETQYF. DNA for the CDR3: TGTGCCAGCCAAGGAGTGACAGGGACGGTAGAGACCCAGTACTTC.

CDR3: CASSLGESTGRGGYTF. The CDR3 DNA reads as TGTGCCAGCAGCTTAGGGGAATCGACAGGCCGTGGGGGCTACACCTTC. This rearrangement joins TRBV7-9 to TRBJ1-2; D may be TRBD1 (6 bases). Germline V CDR1 and CDR2: SEHNR, FQNEAQ (reference sequence). The V gene lost 1 base and the J gene lost 8 bases, with 20 bases spanning the gap. This CDR3 spans 16 amino acids.

V is TRBV10-3 and J is TRBJ1-5; maybe TRBD1 (5 bases). The germline V gene has CDR1 ENHRY and CDR2 SYGVKD. The ends were cut back, 2 bases at V and 4 bases at J, with 9 bases in the middle. The CDR3 consists of 14 residues. As DNA, the CDR3 is TGTGCCATCAGTGAGAGGGCAGGGAATCAGCCCCAGCATTTT. Translated, it gives CAISERAGNQPQHF.

This clone came up a few times. The chain combines TRBV5-1 with TRBJ2-5; possible D gene TRBD2, 5 bases. CDR1 SGHRS and CDR2 YFSETQ come from the germline V gene. The ends were cut back, 1 base at V and 4 bases at J, with 11 bases in the middle. The CDR3 has 14 amino acids. DNA for the CDR3: TGCGCCAGCAGCTTGCGGCCAGGAGGAGAGACCCAGTACTTC. This encodes CASSLRPGGETQYF.